This entry describes one T cell receptor (beta chain). This clonotype occurred once. This receptor's antigen is unknown. Per-base qualities were not stored, and no clone one base away is much larger. One read amounts to weak evidence. For CDR1 and CDR2, the germline V gene (reference sequence) lists SEHNR and FQNEAQ. From the cysteine up to the phenylalanine, the CDR3 has a length of 13 residues. This entry keeps only the CDR3 DNA: 39 bases, framed from base 1. V is pared back by 4 bases and J by 13 bases, with 17 bases lying between the germline termini. This entry is derived from a study of molecular identifiers for immune sequencing clone quantification listed by TCRdb under 2018. Looking at the study overall: In a replicate experiment, RNA from about 19,000 or 110,000 naive CD8 T cells was split into five aliquots, four of which were sequenced. This methods study used CD8 T cells to benchmark TCR RNA copy counting and molecular-identifier clustering-based TCR repertoire sequencing (MIDCIRS).

Study-wide findings and limitations: When barcode sub-clustering was omitted, TCR diversity was inflated by chimeric consensus sequences, with chimeras reaching as high as 47%. Highly expanded clone sizes could be underestimated if identical TCR molecules share a barcode. Modeling estimated about 2.8 recovered TCR RNA copies per cell, compared with about 10 by digital PCR, which implies 25% to 30% capture efficiency. The naive libraries included spiked-in Jurkat TCR RNA (roughly ten copies' worth), and this Jurkat TCR RNA is not part of the donor repertoire. Clones above 20 RNA copies held over 97% of molecules in CMV-specific effector cells but under 1% in naive cells. Spiked-in Jurkat TCR RNA equivalent to a single cell was reported to be detectable even among 980,000 or so naive CD8 T cells.

Libraries of naive CD8 T cells were built from approximately 20,000 to 1,000,000 sorted cells, with 10%, 30% or 50% of the purified RNA used. Naive CD8 T cells were FACS-sorted as CD8+CD4-CCR7+CD45RA+ on a BD FACSAria II into RLT Plus buffer. Nine to eleven TCR copies' worth of Jurkat RNA were spiked into about 20,000-1,100,000 naive CD8 T cell samples to test detection sensitivity. Enrichment of CD8 T cells was performed with RosetteSep CD8+ T Cell Enrichment Cocktail and Ficoll-Paque, after which ACK red cell lysis was carried out. The protocol used for the library was PCR. Sequenced using a NextSeq 500. Bulk TCR libraries were generated as previously described, with the TCR primers listed in Table S5 used. The Qiagen AllPrep DNA/RNA kit was used to purify total RNA. Reads from multiple sequencing runs of the same library were pooled before analysis. The study's processing was this. Reads were retained only if the reads had an exact TCR constant sequence, and the retained reads were trimmed to 150 nt and grouped according to their 12-nt molecular barcodes. Reads within each barcode group were sub-clustered using a 15% Levenshtein threshold, and quality-weighted consensus sequences were constructed for each RNA molecule. Non-functional sequences were removed, as were lower-count sequences one edit away from another. Based on a fit of two negative binomial distributions, barcode sub-clusters having less than 20% of the maximum read count were discarded. TCRdb took the public reads, trimmed them with fastp at Q25, ran MiXCR for clone calling and kept in-frame beta chains. Every entry covers one CDR3 protein and lists the most common genes and DNA from its rows. The V and J calls and clone size come from TCRdb's table, not from the authors' own analysis. The sample table lists more than 95,000 distinct CDR3 sequences, around 24% of them with a count of one. The ten largest clones capture around 1% of the sample.

The V gene is TRBV7-9 and the J gene is TRBJ2-4; perhaps TRBD2 is the D gene, with 6 bases matching. The TCR comes from a human donor in good health. Some libraries in this study had Jurkat cell RNA spiked in. Sequenced material: naive CD8+ T cells from blood, with Jurkat cell RNA spiked in. What the cell subset or site label conveys for this sample: FACS-sorted CD8+CD4-CCR7+CD45RA+ naive T cells. The CDR3 loop reads CASSSTRGYVQYF. The nucleotide sequence is given as TGTGCCAGCAGCTCAACACGGGGGTACGTCCAGTACTTC.